The 17 T cell receptor beta chains given below trace back to one sample, sequenced in a study of post-analysis software for immune sequencing data. Study results and caveats: Patients showed TRBV5-6, TRBV5-1 and TRBV20-1 among 4 or 5 TRBV segments more frequent than in controls.

Prepared TCR beta cDNA libraries contained unique molecular identifiers. TCRdb ran MiXCR on the PCR reads and lists one entry per CDR3 protein. The table records fewer than 850,000 distinct CDR3 sequences, 25% to 30% of them present only once. No antigens are known for them. Sequencing was done on a sample of blood. The receptors here all came from a girl between 10 and 17 years old with multiple sclerosis.

The V call is TRBV5-1, the J call TRBJ1-1, with 11 bases identical to TRBD1. This CDR3 region has 19 residues. The germline CDR1 and CDR2 sequences are SGHRS and YFSETQ. J was trimmed by 4 bases and V by 4 bases; bases with no gene match: 18. The CDR3 bases are TGCGCCAGCAGCAGGACCGGGACAGGGGGTCCCAGAGTGAGCACTGAAGCTTTCTTT. Translation: CASSRTGTGGPRVSTEAFF.

This clonotype was detected a few times. V and J are TRBV5-5 and TRBJ2-7, with 8 bases identical to TRBD1. The germline gives CDR1 SGHKS, CDR2 YYEKEE (reference sequence). Trimming at V came to 4 bases and at J to 0 bases, leaving 3 bases not matched to a gene. The CDR3 sequence is 14 residues long. CDR3 nucleotide sequence: TGTGCCAGCAGCCAGACAGGGGCCTCCTACGAGCAGTACTTC. Translated, it gives CASSQTGASYEQYF.

This chain connects TRBV3-1 to TRBJ2-5, with D unclear. The CDR3 spans 13 residues. Trimming took off 1 base at V and 5 bases at J, with 8 bases between the two ends. CDR1 and CDR2 (germline): LGHDT, YNNKEL (reference sequence). This chain's CDR3 is CASSQVRSETQYF. The CDR3 bases are TGTGCCAGCAGCCAAGTACGGAGCGAGACCCAGTACTTC.

The chain recombines TRBV28 with TRBJ2-1; D might be TRBD2 (5 bases). Germline CDR1 and CDR2: MDHEN and SYDVKM. CDR3 length: 14 residues. Trimming pared 6 bases from V and 5 bases from J, leaving 14 bases between. The CDR3 region is CASSHVATHNEQFF. The CDR3 DNA reads TGTGCCAGCAGCCACGTAGCGACCCACAATGAGCAGTTCTTC.

Regarding this clonotype: A much larger clone is a single base away; this may be a read error. The rearrangement joins TRBV29-1 to TRBJ1-2, with D perhaps matching TRBD1 (5 bases). Germline CDR1 and CDR2: SQVTM and ANQGSEA. Trimming left V 3 bases short and J 4 bases short, with 9 bases between. The CDR3 extends over 12 amino acids. CDR3 DNA sequence: TGCAGCGTTGAGGCCGGGGCCTATGGCTACACCTTC. Its translation is CSVEAGAYGYTF.

The V call is TRBV5-6, the J call TRBJ2-1; unclear D gene. Germline V gives CDR1 SGHDT, CDR2 YYEEEE. The germline V and J ends were trimmed by 5 bases and 3 bases, with 15 bases remaining between them. The CDR3 consists of 15 residues. In nucleotides, the CDR3 is TGTGCCAGCAGTCCCGAGCCAACCAACTACAATGAGCAGTTCTTC. Translation gives CASSPEPTNYNEQFF.

This sequence joins TRBV28 and TRBJ2-7, with TRBD2 identical over 13 bases. The CDR3 totals 20 residues. Losses at the gene ends were 8 bases for V and 2 bases for J; bases not matched to a gene: 21. Germline CDR1 and CDR2: MDHEN and SYDVKM. The CDR3 coding sequence is TGTGCCAGCTGGGGTTATGGGCCGGGACTAGCGGGACGTACGGCCTACGAGCAGTACTTC. Its protein is CASWGYGPGLAGRTAYEQYF.

The sample holds a few counts of this clonotype. This rearrangement joins TRBV9 to TRBJ2-5, with D tentatively TRBD2 (5 bases). The ends were cut back, 0 bases at V and 4 bases at J, with 13 bases in the middle. The CDR3 runs 15 residues. From germline, CDR1 is SGDLS and CDR2 YYNGEE. CDR3 residues: CASSVGISVRETQYF. CDR3 nucleotides: TGTGCCAGCAGCGTAGGGATTAGCGTTCGAGAGACCCAGTACTTC.

The table lists this clonotype with many counts. This chain connects TRBV29-1 to TRBJ2-4; 8 bases fit TRBD1. CDR1 and CDR2 from the germline V gene are SQVTM and ANQGSEA. The CDR3 has 12 amino acids. Trimming took 6 bases from V and 7 from J; bases not matched to a gene: 5. The CDR3 is CSVDRGGNIQYF. The CDR3 DNA sequence: TGCAGCGTAGACAGGGGTGGGAACATTCAGTACTTC.

This chain uses TRBV25-1 with TRBJ2-7, with D possibly TRBD1 on 5 matching bases. Germline lookup yields CDR1 MGHDK and CDR2 SYGVNS. The CDR3 runs to 13 residues. Trimming cost V 4 bases and J 9 bases, with 16 bases left between them. The CDR3, as DNA: TGTGCCAGCAGTGGCAGGGTCGGGTCCGGGCAGTACTTC. Translation: CASSGRVGSGQYF.

This chain links TRBV6-6 with TRBJ1-2; the D gene is possibly TRBD1 (5 bases). Germline V gives CDR1 MNHNY, CDR2 SVGAGI (reference sequence). The CDR3 runs 13 residues. Trimming stripped 6 bases from V and 7 bases from J, with 15 bases between. The CDR3 loop is CASSPGGVSGYTF. In DNA, the CDR3 is TGTGCCAGCAGCCCTGGGGGGGTTAGTGGCTACACCTTC.

This clonotype was counted between two and nine times. The V gene is TRBV28, the J gene TRBJ2-3; the match to TRBD2 covers 13 bases. Germline lookup yields CDR1 MDHEN and CDR2 SYDVKM. The CDR3 runs to 18 residues. J gave up 1 base and V 5 bases, and 9 bases lay outside the gene matches. CDR3 in amino acids: CASSQTRTSGSGTDTQYF. DNA of the CDR3: TGTGCCAGCAGTCAAACTCGGACTAGCGGGAGTGGCACAGATACGCAGTATTTT.

This clonotype was seen ten or more times. CDR3 residues: CASLSGQQETQYF. As DNA, the CDR3 is TGTGCCAGCCTCTCCGGGCAGCAAGAGACCCAGTACTTC. The J gene is TRBJ2-5, the V gene TRBV6-6; D gene uncertain. This CDR3 has 13 residues. Germline V lookup: CDR1 MNHNY, CDR2 SVGAGI (reference sequence). V was pared by 8 bases and J by 2 bases, with 12 bases between.

The chain has TRBV20-1 and TRBJ2-4; D possibly corresponds to TRBD2 (7 bases). The last part of the DNA fits TRBJ2-7 better; the J call may be wrong. The CDR3 is 12 amino acids. Germline lookup yields CDR1 DFQATT and CDR2 SNEGSKA (reference sequence). The CDR3 sequence is CSANREGYEQYF. The CDR3 bases are TGCAGTGCTAACAGGGAGGGTTACGAGCAGTACTTC.

On this clonotype: The junction and the germline gene differ at one end; a read error may be behind it. The CDR3 here is CAGSLQDGRNEKLFF. CDR3 DNA sequence: TGTGCCGGCAGCTTACAGGACGGTCGAAATGAAAAACTGTTTTTT. The genes are TRBV7-9 and TRBJ1-4; a weak D match, TRBD1 (5 bases). CDR1 is SEHNR and CDR2 is FQNEAQ in the germline V gene (reference sequence). The CDR3 covers 15 residues.

The table lists this clonotype with a few counts. The chain couples TRBV5-5 to TRBJ1-2; D is ambiguous. The germline gives CDR1 SGHKS, CDR2 YYEKEE (reference sequence). Trimming took off 0 bases at V and 2 bases at J, with 8 bases between the two ends. This CDR3 has 14 residues. The CDR3 is CASSLGSSNYGYTF. The CDR3 bases are TGTGCCAGCAGCTTGGGCAGCTCAAACTATGGCTACACCTTC.

The chain uses TRBV5-1 and TRBJ2-2; 8 bases align to TRBD2. This CDR3 has 16 residues. Germline V lookup: CDR1 SGHRS, CDR2 YFSETQ. J gave up 7 bases and V 5 bases, and 13 bases lay outside the gene matches. This chain's CDR3 is CASSLSQRGPGGELFF. CDR3 coding DNA: TGCGCCAGCAGTCTAAGCCAGCGGGGGCCGGGCGGGGAGCTGTTTTTT.